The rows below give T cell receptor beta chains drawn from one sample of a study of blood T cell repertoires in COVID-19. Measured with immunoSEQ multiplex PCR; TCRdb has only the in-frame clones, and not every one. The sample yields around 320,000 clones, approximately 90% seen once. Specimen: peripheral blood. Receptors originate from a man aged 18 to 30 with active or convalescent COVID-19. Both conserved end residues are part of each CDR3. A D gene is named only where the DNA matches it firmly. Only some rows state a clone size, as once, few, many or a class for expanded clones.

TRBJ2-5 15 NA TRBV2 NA CASSEWGTSQETQYF TGTGCCAGCAGTGAATGGGGCACCTCCCAAGAGACCCAGTACTTC
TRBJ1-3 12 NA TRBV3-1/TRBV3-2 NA CASITSGNTIYF TGTGCCAGCATAACTTCCGGAAACACCATATATTTT
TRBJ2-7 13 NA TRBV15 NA CATSMGTAYEQYF TGTGCCACCAGCATGGGCACGGCCTACGAGCAGTACTTC
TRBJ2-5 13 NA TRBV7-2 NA CASRFGTQETQYF TGTGCCAGCAGGTTCGGGACTCAGGAGACCCAGTACTTC
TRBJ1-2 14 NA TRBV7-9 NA CASSLTGTNYGYTF TGTGCCAGCAGCTTAACAGGGACTAACTATGGCTACACCTTC
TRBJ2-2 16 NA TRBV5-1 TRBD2 CASSQSSGSGGGELFF TGCGCCAGCAGCCAGAGTAGCGGGAGTGGAGGCGGGGAGCTGTTTTTT
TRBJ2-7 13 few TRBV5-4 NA CASSLVGLDEQYF TGTGCCAGCAGCCTCGTGGGACTCGACGAGCAGTACTTC
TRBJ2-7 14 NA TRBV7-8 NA CASSLARDSLEQYF TGTGCCAGCAGCTTAGCCCGGGACTCATTAGAGCAGTACTTC
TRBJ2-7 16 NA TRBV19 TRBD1 CASSIFSGQGSIEQYF TGTGCCAGTAGTATTTTCTCGGGACAGGGTTCGATCGAGCAGTACTTC
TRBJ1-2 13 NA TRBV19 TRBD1 CASNPTGIYGYTF TGTGCCAGTAACCCGACAGGGATCTATGGCTACACCTTC
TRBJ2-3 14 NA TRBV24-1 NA CATSLRDTTDTQYF TGTGCCACCAGTCTCAGGGACACCACAGATACGCAGTATTTT
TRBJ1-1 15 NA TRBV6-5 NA CASTIHLGDWREAFF TGTGCCAGCACTATACACTTAGGGGACTGGAGGGAAGCTTTCTTT
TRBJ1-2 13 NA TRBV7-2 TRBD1 CASKTGGLVGYTF TGTGCCAGCAAGACAGGGGGCTTAGTTGGCTACACCTTC
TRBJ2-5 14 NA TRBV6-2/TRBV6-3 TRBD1 CASSLRTGSKTQYF TGTGCCAGCAGTTTACGGACAGGGTCAAAGACCCAGTACTTC